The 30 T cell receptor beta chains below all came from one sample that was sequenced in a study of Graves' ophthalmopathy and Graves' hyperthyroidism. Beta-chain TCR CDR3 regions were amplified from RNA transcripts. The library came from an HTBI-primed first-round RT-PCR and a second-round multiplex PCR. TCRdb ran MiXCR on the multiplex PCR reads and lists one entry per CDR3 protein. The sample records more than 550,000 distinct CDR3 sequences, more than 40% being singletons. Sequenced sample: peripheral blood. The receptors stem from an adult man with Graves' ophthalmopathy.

The CDR3 DNA is TGCAGCGTTGGACAGAGCGAGTACCAAGAGACCCAGTACTTC. Translation: CSVGQSEYQETQYF. V is TRBV29-1 and J is TRBJ2-5; tentative D call: TRBD1 (5 bases). Trimming shortened V by 4 bases and J by 0 bases, and 12 bases separated the two germline ends. Germline-derived CDR1 and CDR2 are SQVTM and ANQGSEA. The CDR3 is made up of 14 amino acids.

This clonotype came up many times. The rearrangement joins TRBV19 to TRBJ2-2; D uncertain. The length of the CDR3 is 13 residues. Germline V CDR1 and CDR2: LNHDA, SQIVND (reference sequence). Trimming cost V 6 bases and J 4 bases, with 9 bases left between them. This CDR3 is CASRRVITGELFF. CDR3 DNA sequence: TGTGCCAGTAGAAGGGTTATCACCGGGGAGCTGTTTTTT. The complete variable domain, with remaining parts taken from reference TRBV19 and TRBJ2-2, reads DGGITQSPKYLFRKEGQNVTLSCEQNLNHDAMYWYRQDPGQGLRLIYYSQIVNDFQKGDIAEGYSVSREKKESFPLTVTSAQKNPTAFYLCASRRVITGELFFGEGSRLTVL.

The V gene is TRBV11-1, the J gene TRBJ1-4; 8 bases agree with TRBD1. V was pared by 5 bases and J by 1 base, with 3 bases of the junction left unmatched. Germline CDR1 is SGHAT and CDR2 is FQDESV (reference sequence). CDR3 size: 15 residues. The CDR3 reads CASSQTGGTNEKLFF. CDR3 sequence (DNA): TGTGCCAGCAGCCAAACAGGGGGAACTAATGAAAAACTGTTTTTT. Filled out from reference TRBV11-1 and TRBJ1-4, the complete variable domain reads EAEVAQSPRYKITEKSQAVAFWCDPISGHATLYWYRQILGQGPELLVQFQDESVVDDSQLPKDRFSAERLKGVDSTLKIQPAELGDSAMYLCASSQTGGTNEKLFFGSGTQLSVL.

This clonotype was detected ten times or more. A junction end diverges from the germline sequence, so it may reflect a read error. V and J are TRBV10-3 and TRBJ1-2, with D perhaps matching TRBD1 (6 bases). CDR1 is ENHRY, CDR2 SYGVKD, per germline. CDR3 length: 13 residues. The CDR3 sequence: CASSYNRETGYTF. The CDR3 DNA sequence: TGTGCCAGCAGTTACAACAGGGAGACTGGCTACACCTTC.

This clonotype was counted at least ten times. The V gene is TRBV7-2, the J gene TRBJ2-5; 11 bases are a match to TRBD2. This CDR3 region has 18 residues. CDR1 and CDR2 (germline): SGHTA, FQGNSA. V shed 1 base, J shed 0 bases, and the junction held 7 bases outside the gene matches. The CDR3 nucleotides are TGTGCCAGCAGCTTAGATTCTAGCGGGGGGTCCTACCAAGAGACCCAGTACTTC. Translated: CASSLDSSGGSYQETQYF.

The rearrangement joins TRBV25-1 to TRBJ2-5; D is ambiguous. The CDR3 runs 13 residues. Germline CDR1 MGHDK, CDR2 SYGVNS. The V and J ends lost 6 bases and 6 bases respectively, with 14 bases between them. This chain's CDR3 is CASSSRAEKTQYF. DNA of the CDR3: TGTGCCAGCAGCTCACGGGCTGAGAAGACCCAGTACTTC.

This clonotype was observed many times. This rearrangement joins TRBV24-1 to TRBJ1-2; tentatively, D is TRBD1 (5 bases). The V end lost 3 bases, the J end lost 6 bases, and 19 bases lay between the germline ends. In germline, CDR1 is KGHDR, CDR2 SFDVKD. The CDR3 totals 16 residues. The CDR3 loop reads CATSDGGGPAWNGYTF. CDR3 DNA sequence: TGTGCCACCAGTGATGGGGGGGGACCTGCCTGGAATGGCTACACCTTC.

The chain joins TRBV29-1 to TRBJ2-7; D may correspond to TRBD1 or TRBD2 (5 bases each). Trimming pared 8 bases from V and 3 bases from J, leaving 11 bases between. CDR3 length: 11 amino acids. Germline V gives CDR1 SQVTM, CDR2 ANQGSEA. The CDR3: CSWDVIYEQYF. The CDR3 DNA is TGCAGCTGGGACGTAATCTACGAGCAGTACTTC.

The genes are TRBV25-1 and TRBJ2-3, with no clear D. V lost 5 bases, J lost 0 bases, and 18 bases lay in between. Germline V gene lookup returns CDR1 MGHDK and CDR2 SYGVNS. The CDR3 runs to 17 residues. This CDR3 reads CASSPKRQPSSTDTQYF. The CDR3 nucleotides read TGTGCCAGCAGTCCAAAACGACAACCCTCTAGCACAGATACGCAGTATTTT.

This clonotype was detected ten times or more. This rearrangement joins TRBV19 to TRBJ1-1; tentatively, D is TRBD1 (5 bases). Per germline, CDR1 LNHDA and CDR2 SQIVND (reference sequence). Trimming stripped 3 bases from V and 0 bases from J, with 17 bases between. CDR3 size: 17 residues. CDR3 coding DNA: TGTGCCAGTAGTATCTCCCTACCGGGACGGATGAACACTGAAGCTTTCTTT. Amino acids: CASSISLPGRMNTEAFF.

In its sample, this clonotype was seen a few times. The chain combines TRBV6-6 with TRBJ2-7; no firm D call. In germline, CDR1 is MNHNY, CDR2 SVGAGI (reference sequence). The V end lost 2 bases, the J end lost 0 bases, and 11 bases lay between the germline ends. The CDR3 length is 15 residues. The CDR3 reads CASSYSLQLSYEQYF. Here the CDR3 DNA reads TGTGCCAGCAGTTACAGCCTTCAGCTCTCCTACGAGCAGTACTTC.

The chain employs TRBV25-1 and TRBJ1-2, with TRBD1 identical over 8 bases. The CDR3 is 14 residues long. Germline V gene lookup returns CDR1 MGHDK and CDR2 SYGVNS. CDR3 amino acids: CARGDRFPNYGYTF. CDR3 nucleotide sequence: TGTGCTAGAGGGGACAGGTTCCCTAACTATGGCTACACCTTC.

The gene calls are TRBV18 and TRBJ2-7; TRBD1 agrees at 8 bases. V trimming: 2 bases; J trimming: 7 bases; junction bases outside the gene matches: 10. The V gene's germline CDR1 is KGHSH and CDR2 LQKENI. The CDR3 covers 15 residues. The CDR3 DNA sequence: TGTGCCAGCTCACCAACCGGACAGGGCGCGGGGGAGCAGTACTTC. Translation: CASSPTGQGAGEQYF.

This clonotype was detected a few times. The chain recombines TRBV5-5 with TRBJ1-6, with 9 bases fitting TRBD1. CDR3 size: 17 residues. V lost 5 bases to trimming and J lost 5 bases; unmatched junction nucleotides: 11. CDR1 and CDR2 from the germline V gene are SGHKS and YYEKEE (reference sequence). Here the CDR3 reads CASRPRQGDFHNSPLHF. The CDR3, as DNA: TGTGCCAGCAGGCCACGACAGGGGGATTTTCATAATTCACCCCTCCACTTT.

This chain's CDR3 is CSTGTSGTDTQYF. CDR3 sequence (DNA): TGCAGCACGGGGACTAGCGGCACAGATACGCAGTATTTT. The chain links TRBV29-1 to TRBJ2-3, with 10 bases that match TRBD2. The J segment lost 1 base and the V segment lost 8 bases, leaving 3 bases of the junction unmatched. Germline V gene sequence: CDR1 SQVTM, CDR2 ANQGSEA. The CDR3 totals 13 residues.

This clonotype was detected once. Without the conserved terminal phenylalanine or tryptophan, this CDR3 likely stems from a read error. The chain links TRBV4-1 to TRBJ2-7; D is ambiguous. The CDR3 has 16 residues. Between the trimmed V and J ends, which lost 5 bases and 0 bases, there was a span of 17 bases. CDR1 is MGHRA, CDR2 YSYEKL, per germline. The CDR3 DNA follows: TGCGCCAGCAGCTCTAACCCAGGAGCGAGCTCCTACGAGCAGTACTGC. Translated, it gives CASSSNPGASSYEQYC.

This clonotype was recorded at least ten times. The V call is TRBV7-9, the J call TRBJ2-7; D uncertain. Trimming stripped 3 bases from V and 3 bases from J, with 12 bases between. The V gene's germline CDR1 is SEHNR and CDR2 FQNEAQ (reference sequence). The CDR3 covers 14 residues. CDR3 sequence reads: CASSLGGPNYEQYF. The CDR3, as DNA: TGTGCCAGCAGCTTGGGTGGGCCCAACTACGAGCAGTACTTC.

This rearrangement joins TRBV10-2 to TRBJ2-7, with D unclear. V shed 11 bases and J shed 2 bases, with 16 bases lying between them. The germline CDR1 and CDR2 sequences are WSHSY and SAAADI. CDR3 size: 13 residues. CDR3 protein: CALGSDKAYEQYF. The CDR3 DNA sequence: TGCGCCCTAGGGTCCGATAAGGCCTACGAGCAGTACTTC.

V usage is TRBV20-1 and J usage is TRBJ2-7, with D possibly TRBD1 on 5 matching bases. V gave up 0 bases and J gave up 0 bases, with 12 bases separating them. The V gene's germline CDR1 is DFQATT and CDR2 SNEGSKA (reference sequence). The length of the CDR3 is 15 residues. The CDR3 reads CSARDVTGSSYEQYF. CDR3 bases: TGCAGTGCTAGAGATGTTACAGGAAGCTCCTACGAGCAGTACTTC.

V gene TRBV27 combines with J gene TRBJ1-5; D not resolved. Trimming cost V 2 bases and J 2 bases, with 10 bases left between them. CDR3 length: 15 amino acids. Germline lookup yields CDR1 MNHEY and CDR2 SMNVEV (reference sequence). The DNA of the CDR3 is TGTGCCAGCAGTTTAGGGAATGCGGGCAATCAGCCCCAGCATTTT. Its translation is CASSLGNAGNQPQHF.

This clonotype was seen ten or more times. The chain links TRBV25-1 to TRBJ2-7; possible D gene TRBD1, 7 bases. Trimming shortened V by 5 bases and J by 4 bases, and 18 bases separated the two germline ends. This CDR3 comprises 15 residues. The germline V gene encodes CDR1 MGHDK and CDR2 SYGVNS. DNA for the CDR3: TGTGCCAGCAGTCCGGCAGGGGGGTCCGGGTACGAGCAGTACTTC. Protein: CASSPAGGSGYEQYF.

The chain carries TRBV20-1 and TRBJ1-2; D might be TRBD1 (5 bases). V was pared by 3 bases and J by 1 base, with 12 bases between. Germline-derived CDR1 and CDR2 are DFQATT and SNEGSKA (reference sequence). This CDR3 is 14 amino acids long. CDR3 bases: TGCAGTGCTAGGGGTACAGGATTTAACTATGGCTACACCTTC. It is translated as CSARGTGFNYGYTF.

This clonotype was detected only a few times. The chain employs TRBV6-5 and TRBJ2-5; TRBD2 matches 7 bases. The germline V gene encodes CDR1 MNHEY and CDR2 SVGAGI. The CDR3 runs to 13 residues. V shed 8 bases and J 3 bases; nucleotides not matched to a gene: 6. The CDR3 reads CASLAGVKETQYF. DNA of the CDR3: TGTGCCAGCCTTGCGGGGGTGAAAGAGACCCAGTACTTC.

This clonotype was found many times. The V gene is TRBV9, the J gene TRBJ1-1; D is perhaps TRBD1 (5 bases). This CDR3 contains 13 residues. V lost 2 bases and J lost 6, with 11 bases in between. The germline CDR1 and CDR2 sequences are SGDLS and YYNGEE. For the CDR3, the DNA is TGTGCCAGCAGCGTCCTACTGACAGCTGAAGCTTTCTTT. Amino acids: CASSVLLTAEAFF.

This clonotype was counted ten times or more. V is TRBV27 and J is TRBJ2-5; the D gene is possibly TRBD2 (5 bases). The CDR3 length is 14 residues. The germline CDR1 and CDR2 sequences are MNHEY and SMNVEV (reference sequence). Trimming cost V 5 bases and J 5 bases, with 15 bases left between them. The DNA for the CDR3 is TGTGCCAGCAGTCCCCTGGGTAGCGCGGAGACCCAGTACTTC. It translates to CASSPLGSAETQYF.

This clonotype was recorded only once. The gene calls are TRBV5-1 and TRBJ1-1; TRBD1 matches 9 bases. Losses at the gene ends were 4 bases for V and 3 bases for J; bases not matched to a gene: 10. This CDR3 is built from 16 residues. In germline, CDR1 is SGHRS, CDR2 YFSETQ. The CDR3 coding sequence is TGCGCCAGCAGCCACCACAGGGGGCGCAGGGACACTGAAGCTTTCTTT. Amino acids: CASSHHRGRRDTEAFF. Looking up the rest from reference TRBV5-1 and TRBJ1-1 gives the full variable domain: KAGVTQTPRYLIKTRGQQVTLSCSPISGHRSVSWYQQTPGQGLQFLFEYFSETQRNKGNFPGRFSGRQFSNSRSEMNVSTLELGDSALYLCASSHHRGRRDTEAFFGQGTRLTVV.

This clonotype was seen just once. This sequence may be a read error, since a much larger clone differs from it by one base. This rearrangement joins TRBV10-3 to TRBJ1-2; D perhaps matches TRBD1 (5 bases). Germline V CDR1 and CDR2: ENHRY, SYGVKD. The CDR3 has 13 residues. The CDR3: CVSSYEGYYGYTF. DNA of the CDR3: TGTGTCAGCAGTTACGAGGGGTACTATGGCTACACCTTC.

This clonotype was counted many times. In DNA form, the CDR3 reads TGCAGTGCTAGAGGGCAACTAGCGGGGGGCGTGGAGACCCAGTACTTC. The encoded protein is CSARGQLAGGVETQYF. V and J are TRBV20-1 and TRBJ2-5; 12 bases fit TRBD2. Trimming at V came to 1 base and at J to 5 bases, leaving 8 bases not matched to a gene. The CDR3 is made up of 16 amino acids. Germline V lookup: CDR1 DFQATT, CDR2 SNEGSKA (reference sequence).

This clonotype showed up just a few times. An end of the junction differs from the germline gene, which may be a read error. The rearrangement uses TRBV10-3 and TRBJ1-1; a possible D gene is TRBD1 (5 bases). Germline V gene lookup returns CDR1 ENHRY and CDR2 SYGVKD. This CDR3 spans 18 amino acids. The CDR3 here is CASSPRRDLFIMNTEAFF. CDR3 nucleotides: TGTGCCAGCAGTCCTAGAAGGGACCTCTTTATCATGAACACTGAAGCTTTCTTT.

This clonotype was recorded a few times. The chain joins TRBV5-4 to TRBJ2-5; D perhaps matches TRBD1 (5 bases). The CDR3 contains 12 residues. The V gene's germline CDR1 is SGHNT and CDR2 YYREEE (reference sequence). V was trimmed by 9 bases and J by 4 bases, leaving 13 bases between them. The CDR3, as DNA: TGTGCCACCAAGGGGTCCTCAGAGACCCAGTACTTC. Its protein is CATKGSSETQYF.